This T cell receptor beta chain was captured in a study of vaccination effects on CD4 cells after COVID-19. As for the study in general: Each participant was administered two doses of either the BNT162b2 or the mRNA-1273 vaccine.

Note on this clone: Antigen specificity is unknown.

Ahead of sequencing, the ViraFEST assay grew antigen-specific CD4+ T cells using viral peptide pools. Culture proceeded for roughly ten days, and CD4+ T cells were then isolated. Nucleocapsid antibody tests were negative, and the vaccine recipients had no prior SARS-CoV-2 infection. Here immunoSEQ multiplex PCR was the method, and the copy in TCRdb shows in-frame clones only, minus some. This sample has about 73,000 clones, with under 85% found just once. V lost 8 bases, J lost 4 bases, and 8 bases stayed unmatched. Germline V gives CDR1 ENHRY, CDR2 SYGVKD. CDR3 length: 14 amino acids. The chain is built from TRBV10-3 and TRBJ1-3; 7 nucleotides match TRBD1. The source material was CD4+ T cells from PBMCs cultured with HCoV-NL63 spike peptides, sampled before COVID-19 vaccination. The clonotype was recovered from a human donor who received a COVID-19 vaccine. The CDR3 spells CAIQGEPTGNTIYF. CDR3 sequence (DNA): TGTGCCATCCAGGGGGAGCCAACAGGAAACACCATATATTTT.